Sequencing of this T cell receptor beta chain was carried out in a study of T cells in narcolepsy. Background on the study: Donors had narcolepsy type 1 or type 2, or were healthy controls. Study-level points and caveats: Blood of same and different patients, but not healthy controls, reportedly held recurring autoreactive clonotypes. Autoreactive HCRT-specific and TRIB2-specific clonotypes were marked in same-patient CSF-versus-blood CD4+ comparisons. No autoreactive T cell clone sequences appeared in some memory CD4+ repertoires.

As concerns this clone: Its specificity is not known.

The V gene's germline CDR1 is SQVTM and CDR2 ANQGSEA. This CDR3 region has 15 residues. The V and J ends lost 5 bases and 6 bases respectively, with 19 bases between them. Sequencing used immunoSEQ multiplex PCR; TCRdb keeps in-frame clones, though not all of them. In the table there are more than 25,000 clones, 79% of which are singletons. The V call is TRBV29-1, the J call TRBJ1-4; TRBD1 might be the D (5 bases). This TCR was sampled from a human donor in good health. Sequenced material: memory (CD45RA-) CD4+ T cells from blood. CDR3 amino acids: CSVLGSPGTHEKLFF. In DNA form, the CDR3 reads TGCAGCGTTTTAGGGTCCCCAGGGACCCATGAAAAACTGTTTTTT.